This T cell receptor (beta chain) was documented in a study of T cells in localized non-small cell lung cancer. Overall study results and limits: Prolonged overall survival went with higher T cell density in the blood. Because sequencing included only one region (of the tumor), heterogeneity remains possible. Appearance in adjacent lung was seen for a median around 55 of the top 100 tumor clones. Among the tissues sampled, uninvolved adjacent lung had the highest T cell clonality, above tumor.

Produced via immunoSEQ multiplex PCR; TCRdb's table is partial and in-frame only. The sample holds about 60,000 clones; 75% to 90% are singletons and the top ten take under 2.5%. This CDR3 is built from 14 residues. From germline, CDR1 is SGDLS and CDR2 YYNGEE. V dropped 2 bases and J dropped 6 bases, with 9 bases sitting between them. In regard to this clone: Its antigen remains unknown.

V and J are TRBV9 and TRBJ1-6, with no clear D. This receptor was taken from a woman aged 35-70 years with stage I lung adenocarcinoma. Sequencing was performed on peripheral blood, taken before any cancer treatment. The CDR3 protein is CASSVQSLNSPLHF. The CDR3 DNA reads TGTGCCAGCAGCGTGCAGTCACTTAATTCACCCCTCCACTTT.